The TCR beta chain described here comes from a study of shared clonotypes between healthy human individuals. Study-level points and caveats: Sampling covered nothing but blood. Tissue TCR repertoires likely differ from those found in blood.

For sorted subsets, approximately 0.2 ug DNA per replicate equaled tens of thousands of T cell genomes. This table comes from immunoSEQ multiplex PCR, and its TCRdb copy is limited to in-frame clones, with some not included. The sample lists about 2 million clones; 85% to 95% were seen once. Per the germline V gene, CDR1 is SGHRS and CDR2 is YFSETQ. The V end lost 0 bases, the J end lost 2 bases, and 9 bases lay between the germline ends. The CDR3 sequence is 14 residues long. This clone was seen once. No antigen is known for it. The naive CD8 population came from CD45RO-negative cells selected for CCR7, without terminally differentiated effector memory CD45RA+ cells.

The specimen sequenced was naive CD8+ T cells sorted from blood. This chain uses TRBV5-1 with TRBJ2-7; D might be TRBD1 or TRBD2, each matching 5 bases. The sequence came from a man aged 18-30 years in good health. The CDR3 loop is CASSLERGPYEQYF. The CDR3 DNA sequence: TGCGCCAGCAGCTTGGAAAGGGGACCCTACGAGCAGTACTTC.